This entry is about one TCR beta chain. Its antigen is not identified. TCRdb re-derived calls from the PCR reads in MiXCR, one entry per CDR3 protein. Of approximately 500,000 distinct CDR3 sequences in the sample, around a fifth were seen once. This specimen belongs to a study of molecular identifiers for immune sequencing clone quantification. Points from the study as a whole: Spiked TCR RNA from one Jurkat cell reportedly showed up when mixed among one million naive cells.

This CDR3 comprises 12 residues. In germline, CDR1 is KGHDR, CDR2 SFDVKD. V was trimmed by 3 bases and J by 5 bases, leaving 5 bases between them. The sample consisted of naive CD8+ T cells from blood, with Jurkat cell RNA spiked in. Subset here: FACS-sorted CD8+CD4-CCR7+CD45RA+ naive T cells. The source of this sequence is a human donor in good health. Some libraries in this study had Jurkat cell RNA spiked in. The rearrangement uses TRBV24-1 and TRBJ2-3; D not certain. CDR3 sequence reads: CATSDTLDTQYF. In DNA, the CDR3 is TGTGCCACCAGTGATACTTTAGATACGCAGTATTTT.